These 7 T cell receptor beta chains came from one sample sequenced in a study of blood T cell repertoires in COVID-19 (dated by TCRdb to between 2020 and 2021). The library relied on the immunoSEQ multiplex PCR assay. The clones in this table, taken by TCRdb from immuneACCESS, are in-frame only. Not every clone is retained; where verified, under half of the shortfall comes from an unresolved V gene, and the cause of the rest is unknown. Here the sample has about 280,000 clones; 89% occur a single time. Together, the top ten hold 0.85% to 1% of the sample. What was sequenced was peripheral blood. The receptors shown here come from a woman aged 40 to 50 who had recovered from COVID-19.

The chain uses TRBV6-5 and TRBJ2-5, with D possibly matching TRBD1 (5 bases). From germline, CDR1 is MNHEY and CDR2 SVGAGI. The length of the CDR3 is 15 residues. Trimming removed 8 bases at V and 8 bases at J, with 24 bases between. CDR3: CASYERAGPVDTQYF. The DNA of the CDR3 is TGTGCCAGCTACGAACGGGCAGGGCCTGTGGACACCCAGTACTTC.

This chain uses TRBV7-2 with TRBJ2-1; 7 nucleotides align to TRBD1. V shed 5 bases, J shed 6 bases, and the junction held 7 bases outside the gene matches. The CDR3 loop spans 14 amino acids. The germline V gene has CDR1 SGHTA and CDR2 FQGNSA. The CDR3 bases are TGTGCCAGCAGCCCCCAGTGGGACAGCAATGAGCAGTTCTTC. Translated, it gives CASSPQWDSNEQFF.

J is TRBJ2-3 and V is TRBV10-3; D not resolved. Trimming left V 4 bases short and J 2 bases short, with 13 bases between. The length of the CDR3 is 15 residues. Germline V gene lookup returns CDR1 ENHRY and CDR2 SYGVKD. This CDR3 is CAISGSPPYTDTQYF. The CDR3, as DNA: TGTGCCATCAGTGGTTCCCCCCCTTACACAGATACGCAGTATTTT.

This chain's CDR3 is CASSLNPGLALYNEQFF. The DNA for the CDR3 is TGTGCCAGCAGCTTGAACCCAGGACTGGCCCTCTACAATGAGCAGTTCTTC. J is TRBJ2-1 and V is TRBV5-5; tentatively, D is TRBD2 (5 bases). V lost 1 base and J lost 3, with 17 bases in between. Germline V CDR1 and CDR2: SGHKS, YYEKEE (reference sequence). The CDR3 covers 17 residues. The full variable domain, in which reference TRBV5-5 and TRBJ2-1 provide the parts outside the CDR3, is DAGVTQSPTHLIKTRGQQVTLRCSPISGHKSVSWYQQVLGQGPQFIFQYYEKEERGRGNFPDRFSARQFPNYSSELNVNALLLGDSALYLCASSLNPGLALYNEQFFGPGTRLTVL.

This rearrangement joins TRBV4-1 to TRBJ2-1, with TRBD2 matching 11 bases. Losses at the gene ends were 0 bases for V and 2 bases for J; bases not matched to a gene: 6. The CDR3 contains 18 residues. Germline values: CDR1 MGHRA, CDR2 YSYEKL. The chain's CDR3 is CASSQEGSGRATYNEQFF. The CDR3 DNA reads as TGCGCCAGCAGCCAAGAAGGTAGCGGGAGGGCCACCTACAATGAGCAGTTCTTC.

The chain is built from TRBV7-8 and TRBJ2-7; 13 nucleotides match TRBD2. V was pared by 3 bases and J by 0 bases, with 5 bases of the junction left unmatched. In germline, CDR1 is SGHVS, CDR2 FQNEAQ. The CDR3 sequence is 17 residues long. The DNA for the CDR3 is TGTGCCAGCAGCTTCGGACTAGCGGGAGTGAACTCCTACGAGCAGTACTTC. Protein: CASSFGLAGVNSYEQYF. Based on the CDR3 plus reference TRBV7-8 and TRBJ2-7, the full variable domain is GAGVSQSPRYKVAKRGQDVALRCDPISGHVSLFWYQQALGQGPEFLTYFQNEAQLDKSGLPSDRFFAERPEGSVSTLKIQRTQQEDSAVYLCASSFGLAGVNSYEQYFGPGTRLTVT.

The chain has TRBV10-3 and TRBJ2-3; 14 nucleotides line up with TRBD2. The germline gives CDR1 ENHRY, CDR2 SYGVKD. The CDR3 loop spans 17 amino acids. V dropped 3 bases and J dropped 4; count of bases not matched to a gene: 6. DNA of the CDR3: TGTGCCATCAGTGACCCTGGGACTAGCGGGAGTGCAGATACGCAGTATTTT. This encodes CAISDPGTSGSADTQYF.